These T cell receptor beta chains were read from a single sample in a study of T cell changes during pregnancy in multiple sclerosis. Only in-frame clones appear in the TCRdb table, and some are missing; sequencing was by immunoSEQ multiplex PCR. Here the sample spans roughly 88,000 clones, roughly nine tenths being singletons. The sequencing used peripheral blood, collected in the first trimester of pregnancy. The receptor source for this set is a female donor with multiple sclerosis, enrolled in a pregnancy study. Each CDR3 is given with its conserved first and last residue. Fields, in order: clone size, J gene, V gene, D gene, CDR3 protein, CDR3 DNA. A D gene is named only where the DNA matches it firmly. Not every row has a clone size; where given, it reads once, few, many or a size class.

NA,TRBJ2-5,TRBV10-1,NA,CASSGLLQETQYF,TGCGCCAGCAGTGGGCTCCTCCAAGAGACCCAGTACTTC
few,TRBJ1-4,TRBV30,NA,CAWSTGSPNEKLFF,TGTGCCTGGAGTACAGGGTCTCCTAATGAAAAACTGTTTTTT
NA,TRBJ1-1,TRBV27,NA,CASGFRVEAFF,TGTGCCAGCGGATTCAGGGTTGAAGCTTTCTTT
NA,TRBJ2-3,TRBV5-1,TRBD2,CASSPEGTSGRGGADTQYF,TGCGCCAGCAGCCCGGAGGGGACTAGCGGGAGAGGGGGAGCAGATACGCAGTATTTT
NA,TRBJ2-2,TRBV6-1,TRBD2,CASSGGLAGVVELFF,TGTGCCAGCAGTGGGGGACTAGCGGGAGTCGTGGAGCTGTTTTTT
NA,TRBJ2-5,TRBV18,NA,CASSPRGRQETQYF,TGTGCCAGCTCACCGCGGGGGCGCCAAGAGACCCAGTACTTC
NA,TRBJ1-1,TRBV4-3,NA,CASSQRQGGDTEAFF,TGCGCCAGCAGCCAGCGCCAGGGAGGGGACACTGAAGCTTTCTTT
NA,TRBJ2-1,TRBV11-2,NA,CASSSFFGTLNEQFF,TGTGCCAGCAGCTCCTTCTTCGGGACTCTGAATGAGCAGTTCTTC
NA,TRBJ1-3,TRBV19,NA,CASSIQGTGNTIYF,TGTGCCAGTAGTATACAGGGGACTGGAAACACCATATATTTT
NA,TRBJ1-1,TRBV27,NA,CASSPRGSNVYTEAFF,TGTGCCAGCAGTCCCCGGGGGTCTAACGTGTACACTGAAGCTTTCTTT
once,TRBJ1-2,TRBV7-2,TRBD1,CASSPMGQINYGYTF,TGTGCCAGCAGCCCAATGGGACAGATAAACTATGGCTACACCTTC
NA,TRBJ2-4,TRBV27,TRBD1,CASSSLSTGMDIQYF,TGTGCCAGCAGTTCCCTCTCGACAGGGATGGACATTCAGTACTTC
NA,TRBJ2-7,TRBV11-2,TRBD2,CASSLGRVTSGSEQYF,TGTGCCAGCAGCTTAGGAAGGGTGACTAGCGGGAGCGAGCAGTACTTC
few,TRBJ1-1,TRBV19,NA,CASSIPEGTEAFF,TGTGCCAGTAGTATACCGGAGGGCACTGAAGCTTTCTTT
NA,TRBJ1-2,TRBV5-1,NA,CASSLEAGVYGYTF,TGCGCCAGCAGCTTGGAAGCCGGGGTCTATGGCTACACCTTC
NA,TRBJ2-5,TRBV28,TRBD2,CASLAGAQETQYF,TGTGCCAGTTTAGCGGGAGCCCAAGAGACCCAGTACTTC
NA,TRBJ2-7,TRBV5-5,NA,CASSSSSYEQYF,TGTGCCAGCAGCTCTAGCTCCTACGAGCAGTACTTC
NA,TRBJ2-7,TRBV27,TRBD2,CASRPGGTSYEQYF,TGTGCCAGCAGGCCCGGGGGGACGTCCTACGAGCAGTACTTC